This is a list of T cell receptor beta chains from one sample in a study of CD4+ T cells in melanoma. Produced via immunoSEQ multiplex PCR; TCRdb's table is partial and in-frame only. The sample shows tens of thousands of clones, about 72% of them seen only once. The sample consisted of tumor tissue. The receptors originated from a human donor with melanoma. The CDR3 runs from the conserved cysteine through the conserved F or W. The order of the fields is clone size, V gene, D gene, J gene, CDR3 protein, CDR3 DNA. The D gene is left open where the match is weak. Size is omitted from some rows. Given values are once, few, many or a class for expanded clones.

NA	TRBV4-2	NA	TRBJ1-4	CASSQADGTNEKLFF	TGTGCCAGCAGCCAAGCGGACGGCACTAATGAAAAACTGTTTTTT
few	TRBV7-3	NA	TRBJ1-5	CASSSVKLHAWGRRYSNQPQHF	TGTGCCAGCAGCTCCGTTAAGCTGCACGCCTGGGGAAGGCGGTATAGCAATCAGCCCCAGCATTTT
NA	TRBV5-4	NA	TRBJ2-6	CASSQDSGANVLTF	TGTGCCAGCAGCCAGGATTCTGGGGCCAACGTCCTGACTTTC
NA	TRBV6-6	NA	TRBJ1-5	CASSYPSQPQHF	TGTGCCAGCAGTTACCCCAGTCAGCCCCAGCATTTT
NA	TRBV9	TRBD2	TRBJ2-5	CASSASGTSGGQETQYF	TGTGCCAGCAGCGCATCCGGGACTAGCGGGGGGCAAGAGACCCAGTACTTC
NA	TRBV6-1	NA	TRBJ2-7	CASSEPDGSYEQYF	TGTGCCAGCAGTGAACCTGACGGCTCCTACGAGCAGTACTTC
NA	TRBV19	NA	TRBJ2-6	CASSIGYFVVSGANVLTF	TGTGCCAGTAGTATAGGGTACTTCGTCGTATCTGGGGCCAACGTCCTGACTTTC
NA	TRBV7-9	NA	TRBJ2-5	CASSLKGLGETQYF	TGTGCCAGCAGCTTGAAGGGACTCGGGGAGACCCAGTACTTC
NA	TRBV29-1	TRBD2	TRBJ2-1	CSARASGGPSEQFF	TGCAGCGCCAGGGCTAGCGGGGGGCCGAGTGAGCAGTTCTTC
NA	TRBV15	NA	TRBJ2-3	CATSSAQTSTDTQYF	TGTGCCACCAGCAGCGCCCAAACCTCCACAGATACGCAGTATTTT
once	TRBV5-5	NA	TRBJ2-7	CASSSRHRNLEQYF	TGTGCCAGCAGTTCAAGGCACCGGAATCTCGAGCAGTACTTC
NA	TRBV5-1	TRBD1	TRBJ2-5	CASSTGQGWETQYF	TGCGCCAGCAGCACCGGACAGGGGTGGGAGACCCAGTACTTC
NA	TRBV6-1	TRBD1	TRBJ2-5	CASRLQGLGETQYF	TGTGCCAGCAGGCTACAGGGGCTAGGAGAGACCCAGTACTTC
NA	TRBV9	NA	TRBJ1-3	CASSVVSGIGNTIYF	TGTGCCAGCAGCGTAGTTTCAGGGATCGGAAACACCATATATTTT
many	TRBV5-8	NA	TRBJ1-6	CASSLGARATPLHF	TGTGCCAGCAGCTTGGGGGCCCGGGCAACACCCCTCCACTTT
NA	TRBV9	TRBD2	TRBJ2-1	CASSVGGGPANEQFF	TGTGCCAGCAGCGTAGGCGGGGGGCCCGCGAATGAGCAGTTCTTC
NA	TRBV5-1	TRBD1	TRBJ1-6	CASSLVGQGNSPLHF	TGCGCCAGCAGCTTAGTGGGACAGGGTAATTCACCCCTCCACTTT
few	TRBV11-2	TRBD1	TRBJ1-2	CASSSIVGIGGGYTF	TGTGCCAGCAGCTCCATCGTAGGGATAGGGGGCGGCTACACCTTC
few	TRBV11-3	NA	TRBJ2-7	CASSLDSGFEQYF	TGTGCCAGCAGCTTAGATTCCGGGTTCGAGCAGTACTTC
few	TRBV6-4	NA	TRBJ1-5	CASSEQERQPQHF	TGTGCCAGCAGTGAGCAGGAACGGCAGCCCCAGCATTTT
NA	TRBV18	NA	TRBJ1-2	CASSPDRIRGGYTF	TGTGCCAGCTCACCTGACAGGATCCGGGGAGGCTACACCTTC
NA	TRBV2	NA	TRBJ2-7	CASSRGRSSYEQYF	TGTGCCAGCAGTAGAGGCCGAAGCTCCTACGAGCAGTACTTC
few	TRBV4-1	NA	TRBJ2-1	CASSRAARAAGEQFF	TGCGCCAGCAGCCGAGCGGCGAGGGCGGCGGGTGAGCAGTTCTTC
NA	TRBV15	TRBD1	TRBJ2-7	CATSRESFSNRGNEQYF	TGTGCCACCAGCAGAGAATCGTTTAGTAACAGGGGCAACGAGCAGTACTTC
NA	TRBV4-2	TRBD1	TRBJ1-1	CASSGVNTGGNTEAFF	TGTGCCAGCAGCGGGGTTAATACAGGGGGTAACACTGAAGCTTTCTTT
NA	TRBV6-6	TRBD2	TRBJ2-5	CASSPRLAGGFETQYF	TGTGCCAGCAGTCCTCGACTAGCGGGGGGGTTCGAGACCCAGTACTTC
NA	TRBV29-1	TRBD2	TRBJ2-7	CSVDSGGDSYEQYF	TGCAGCGTTGACTCGGGGGGAGACTCCTACGAGCAGTACTTC
NA	TRBV30	TRBD2	TRBJ2-7	CAWTGLAGGMYEQYF	TGTGCCTGGACTGGGCTAGCGGGGGGAATGTACGAGCAGTACTTC
NA	TRBV27	NA	TRBJ2-7	CASSLGGEQYF	TGTGCCAGCAGTTTGGGCGGCGAGCAGTACTTC
NA	TRBV9	NA	TRBJ1-1	CASSVAPGAPEAFF	TGTGCCAGCAGCGTAGCCCCCGGGGCCCCTGAAGCTTTCTTT
NA	TRBV28	NA	TRBJ1-2	CASSSSGIGNYGYTF	TGTGCCAGCAGTTCCTCAGGGATTGGGAACTATGGCTACACCTTC
once	TRBV4-1	NA	TRBJ2-1	CASSQENEQFF	TGCGCCAGCAGCCAAGAAAATGAGCAGTTCTTC
NA	TRBV6-5	NA	TRBJ1-1	CASSLTPGFEAFF	TGTGCCAGCAGCTTAACACCGGGGTTTGAAGCTTTCTTT
once	TRBV5-1	TRBD1	TRBJ2-5	CASSLQGTILETQYF	TGCGCCAGCAGCTTACAGGGGACCATTTTGGAGACCCAGTACTTC
many	TRBV16	NA	TRBJ1-2	CASSQSKGDGYTF	TGTGCCAGCAGCCAATCGAAGGGGGATGGCTACACCTTC
NA	TRBV6-4	NA	TRBJ2-1	CASSVEGLIGDNEQFF	TGTGCCAGCAGTGTCGAAGGGTTAATTGGTGACAATGAGCAGTTCTTC
NA	TRBV25-1	TRBD2	TRBJ2-5	CASSEYGREGETQYF	TGTGCCAGCAGTGAATACGGGAGGGAGGGAGAGACCCAGTACTTC
NA	TRBV11-2	NA	TRBJ2-1	CASSPLDYNNEQFF	TGTGCCAGCAGCCCCTTGGATTATAACAATGAGCAGTTCTTC
NA	TRBV9	NA	TRBJ1-2	CASSGSREGPAYGYTF	TGTGCCAGCAGCGGGAGCCGGGAGGGGCCTGCTTATGGCTACACCTTC
many	TRBV4-1	NA	TRBJ2-6	CASSREYSGANVLTF	TGCGCCAGCAGCCGCGAGTACTCTGGGGCCAACGTCCTGACTTTC
NA	TRBV27	NA	TRBJ1-2	CASSLEGWTLYGYTF	TGTGCCAGCAGTTTAGAGGGGTGGACCCTCTATGGCTACACCTTC
once	TRBV19	NA	TRBJ2-5	CASSPGTQYF	TGTGCCAGTAGCCCGGGAACCCAGTACTTC
medium-sized	TRBV25-1	NA	TRBJ2-1	CASSERGLEQFF	TGTGCCAGCAGTGAGCGGGGGCTTGAGCAGTTCTTC
NA	TRBV11-2	NA	TRBJ2-7	CASSYYTYEQYF	TGTGCCAGCAGCTATTATACCTACGAGCAGTACTTC
NA	TRBV15	NA	TRBJ2-2	CATSGPPGSTGELFF	TGTGCCACCAGCGGGCCTCCAGGGTCCACCGGGGAGCTGTTTTTT
NA	TRBV2	NA	TRBJ1-2	CASLGIRGGSYGYTF	TGTGCCTCTTTGGGCATAAGGGGAGGTAGCTATGGCTACACCTTC
NA	TRBV30	NA	TRBJ2-5	CAWSGGLLQETQYF	TGTGCCTGGAGTGGGGGCCTACTCCAAGAGACCCAGTACTTC